Described below is a single T cell receptor (beta chain) sequence and its context. The record originates from a study of blood T cell repertoires in COVID-19. Study at large: COVID-19 samples from acute and convalescent phases originated in the United States, Italy and Spain. T cells, B-cell-depleted T cells, or PBMCs supplied cDNA or gDNA.

Original handling: The assay estimated nucleated cells by amplifying reference gene primers. Using immunoSEQ multiplex PCR, the repertoire was profiled, and TCRdb retains in-frame clones only, with some absent. The D gene and trimming were derived from the DNA, and the V and J assignments and clone size from that table. The sample yields approximately 82,000 clones, almost 85% seen once. CDR1 and CDR2 (germline): SGHDT, YYEEEE. This CDR3 comprises 15 residues. J gave up 7 bases and V 4 bases, and 13 bases lay outside the gene matches. This TCR was recovered from a man aged 45-65 years with active or convalescent COVID-19. The sequencing sample was made of peripheral blood. The J gene is TRBJ1-1, the V gene TRBV5-6; TRBD1 aligns across 7 bases. CDR3 sequence reads: CASSQILTGTNEAFF. CDR3 coding DNA: TGTGCCAGCAGCCAGATATTGACAGGGACGAATGAAGCTTTCTTT.